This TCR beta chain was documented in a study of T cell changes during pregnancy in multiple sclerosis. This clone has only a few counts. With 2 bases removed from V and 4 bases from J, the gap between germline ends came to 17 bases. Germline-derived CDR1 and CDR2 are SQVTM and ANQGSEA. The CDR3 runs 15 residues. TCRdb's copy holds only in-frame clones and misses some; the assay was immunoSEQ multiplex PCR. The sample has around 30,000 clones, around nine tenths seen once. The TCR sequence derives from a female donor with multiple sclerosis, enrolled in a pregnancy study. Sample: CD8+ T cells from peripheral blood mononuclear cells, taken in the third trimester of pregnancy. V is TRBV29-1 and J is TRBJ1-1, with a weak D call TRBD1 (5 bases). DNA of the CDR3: TGCAGCGTTGAACGGACGACGGGACTCCCCACTGAAGCTTTCTTT. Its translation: CSVERTTGLPTEAFF.